This T cell receptor (beta chain) was recorded in a study of blood T cells in healthy people across ages. In its sample, this clonotype was seen a few times. Germline values: CDR1 SQVTM, CDR2 ANQGSEA. The CDR3 runs 14 residues. V dropped 6 bases and J dropped 0 bases, with 14 bases sitting between them. Sample-barcoded 5' priming and a J-beta primer mix drove a second PCR of 7 to 11 cycles. TCRdb reprocessed the 5' RACE reads with MiXCR, giving one entry per CDR3 protein. The data hold about 970,000 distinct CDR3 sequences, with 51% observed a single time. The TCR sequence derives from a woman aged 60-75 years in good health. This chain connects TRBV29-1 to TRBJ2-5; D gene ambiguous. Specimen: blood. The CDR3 loop is CSVAKTRYQETQYF. In DNA, the CDR3 is TGCAGCGTCGCAAAGACAAGGTACCAAGAGACCCAGTACTTC.